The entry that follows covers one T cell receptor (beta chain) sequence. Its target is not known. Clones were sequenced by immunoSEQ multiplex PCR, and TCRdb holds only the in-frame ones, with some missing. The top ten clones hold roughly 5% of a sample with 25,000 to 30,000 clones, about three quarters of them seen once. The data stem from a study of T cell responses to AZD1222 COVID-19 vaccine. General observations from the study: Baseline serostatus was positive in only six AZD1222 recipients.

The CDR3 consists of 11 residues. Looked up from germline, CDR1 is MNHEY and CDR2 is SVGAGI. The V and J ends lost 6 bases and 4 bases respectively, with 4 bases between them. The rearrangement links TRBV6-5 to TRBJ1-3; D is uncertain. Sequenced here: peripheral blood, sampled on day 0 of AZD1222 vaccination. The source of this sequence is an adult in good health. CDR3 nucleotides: TGTGCCAGCAGCTACGGAAACACCATATATTTT. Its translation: CASSYGNTIYF.